These 10 T cell receptor beta chains were sequenced from one sample in a study of OX40 agonist ivuxolimab in advanced cancers. Profiled with immunoSEQ multiplex PCR; TCRdb holds only in-frame clones, not every one. The sample includes fewer than 90,000 clones, approximately 80% of them seen just once. The starting material was CD4+ or CD8+ T cells sorted from blood, obtained in a trial of the OX40 agonist ivuxolimab. Receptor source: an adult with an advanced solid tumor such as melanoma, head and neck, liver or kidney cancer.

This chain links TRBV6-1 with TRBJ2-6; tentative D call: TRBD2 (6 bases). Per the germline V gene, CDR1 is MNHNS and CDR2 is SASEGT. Trimming shortened V by 1 base and J by 2 bases, and 18 bases separated the two germline ends. There are 19 residues in the CDR3. CDR3 in amino acids: CASSEDLTSQRPGANVLTF. The CDR3 DNA is TGTGCCAGCAGTGAAGACCTGACTAGTCAACGGCCTGGGGCCAACGTCCTGACTTTC.

Written as DNA, the CDR3 is TGTGCCAGCAGCTTGGGGACAGGGTTTGGGGCCAACGTCCTGACTTTC. Translated, it gives CASSLGTGFGANVLTF. The rearrangement links TRBV5-7 to TRBJ2-6; TRBD1 aligns across 8 bases. TRBV5-7 is flagged as an ORF with uncertain function. This CDR3 has 16 amino acids. Losses at the gene ends were 0 bases for V and 3 bases for J; bases not matched to a gene: 2.

This chain links TRBV14 with TRBJ1-6; D not resolved. This CDR3 comprises 14 residues. Germline assignment: CDR1 SGHDN and CDR2 FVKESK. The V and J ends lost 1 base and 5 bases respectively, with 6 bases between them. CDR3 amino acids: CASSQGGNNSPLHF. In DNA, the CDR3 is TGTGCCAGCAGCCAAGGGGGAAATAATTCACCCCTCCACTTT. The full variable domain, in which reference TRBV14 and TRBJ1-6 provide the parts outside the CDR3, is EAGVTQFPSHSVIEKGQTVTLRCDPISGHDNLYWYRRVMGKEIKFLLHFVKESKQDESGMPNNRFLAERTGGTYSTLKVQPAELEDSGVYFCASSQGGNNSPLHFGNGTRLTVT.

J is TRBJ1-4 and V is TRBV5-1, with TRBD1 as a possible D gene (6 bases). V lost 4 bases to trimming and J lost 7 bases, with 14 bases between them. CDR3 length: 14 amino acids. CDR1 is SGHRS, CDR2 YFSETQ, per germline. In DNA form, the CDR3 reads TGCGCCAGCAGCACAGGGTTGGTTTCTGAAAAACTGTTTTTT. It specifies CASSTGLVSEKLFF.

This chain uses TRBV11-2 with TRBJ1-2, with D perhaps TRBD1 (5 bases). The CDR3 length is 16 residues. V was pared by 1 base and J by 5 bases, with 17 bases between. CDR1 is SGHAT and CDR2 is FQNNGV in the germline V gene. The CDR3 here is CASSLVADAGPYGYTF. The CDR3 nucleotides read TGTGCCAGCAGCTTAGTGGCTGACGCAGGGCCGTATGGCTACACCTTC.

The sample holds a few counts of this clone. The chain is built from TRBV15 and TRBJ1-1; no reliable D call. The CDR3 runs to 13 residues. V dropped 0 bases and J dropped 11 bases, with 13 bases sitting between them. Germline assignment: CDR1 LNHNV and CDR2 YYDKDF (reference sequence). For the CDR3, the DNA is TGTGCCACCAGCAGAGAACTAGGGAGGTGGGCTTTCTTT. Protein product: CATSRELGRWAFF.

The chain employs TRBV14 and TRBJ2-7; D unclear. CDR3 length equals 12 residues. Trimming removed 1 base from V and 13 bases from J, with 14 bases in between. The germline V gene encodes CDR1 SGHDN and CDR2 FVKESK. This chain's CDR3 is CASSQGSGPRYF. DNA for the CDR3: TGTGCCAGCAGCCAAGGTTCAGGTCCCAGATACTTC.

V and J are TRBV6-5 and TRBJ1-3; 8 bases align to TRBD1. The CDR3 totals 15 residues. In germline, CDR1 is MNHEY, CDR2 SVGAGI. With V trimmed by 4 bases and J by 0 bases, 2 bases remained unmatched. The DNA of the CDR3 is TGTGCCAGCAGTTCAACAGGGGGCTCTGGAAACACCATATATTTT. Amino acid sequence: CASSSTGGSGNTIYF.

The J gene is TRBJ1-6, the V gene TRBV5-4; TRBD1 matches at 7 bases. CDR1 is SGHNT and CDR2 is YYREEE in the germline V gene (reference sequence). The CDR3 totals 14 residues. The V and J ends lost 0 bases and 9 bases, in that order; junction bases with no gene match: 3. CDR3 in amino acids: CASSLEAGGSPLHF. In DNA form, the CDR3 reads TGTGCCAGCAGCTTGGAAGCAGGGGGTTCACCCCTCCACTTT.

This chain uses TRBV7-2 with TRBJ2-5, with 10 bases fitting TRBD2. CDR3 length equals 16 residues. Germline values: CDR1 SGHTA, CDR2 FQGNSA. Losses at the gene ends were 2 bases for V and 9 bases for J; bases not matched to a gene: 12. For the CDR3, the DNA is TGTGCCAGCAGCTTATTGGCTAGCGGGGGCAAGGGGCCCCAGTACTTC. Its protein is CASSLLASGGKGPQYF.